These 24 T cell receptor beta chains share one sample of origin, sequenced in a study of tumor-infiltrating lymphocytes in primary liver carcinoma. A primer in the constant region served to generate TCR beta cDNA from roughly 550 ng of total RNA. Employing slightly modified ARM-PCR, three nested multiplex PCR rounds were run, and these gave rise to the TCR beta libraries. Two initial PCR rounds of around 10 cycles each paired TRBV1-TRBV30 forward primers with a C-beta reverse primer. TCRdb re-analysed the multiplex PCR reads in MiXCR, keeping a single row per CDR3 protein. The sample has 150,000 to 200,000 distinct CDR3 sequences, about 55% seen once; the top ten hold approximately 70%. The blood RNA (from unsorted whole blood) was obtained, and germline DNA was also extracted. The sequencing input was peripheral blood. These receptor sequences come from a man aged 35 to 55 with primary liver carcinoma and hepatitis B virus infection.

The rearrangement joins TRBV6-5 to TRBJ2-5; 12 positions agree with TRBD2. CDR3 length equals 16 residues. V lost 1 base to trimming and J lost 5 bases; unmatched junction nucleotides: 5. CDR1 MNHEY and CDR2 SVGAGI come from the germline V gene. The chain's CDR3 is CASSYFGLAGWETQYF. CDR3 sequence (DNA): TGTGCCAGCAGTTACTTTGGACTAGCGGGGTGGGAGACCCAGTACTTC.

The chain links TRBV5-4 to TRBJ2-7; D possibly uses TRBD1 or TRBD2 (5 bases each). Trimming took off 5 bases at V and 2 bases at J, with 17 bases between the two ends. Germline CDR1 SGHNT, CDR2 YYREEE (reference sequence). The CDR3 totals 15 residues. CDR3 region: CASSFDRDGAYEQYF. CDR3 DNA: TGTGCCAGCAGTTTTGACCGGGACGGCGCCTACGAGCAGTACTTC.

In the case of this clonotype: An end of the junction differs from the germline gene, which may be a read error. The chain is built from TRBV12-3 or TRBV12-4 and TRBJ1-6; 10 bases are a match to TRBD1. CDR3 length: 15 residues. In nucleotides, the CDR3 is TGTGCCAGCAGTCCCGGGACAGGGGCGAATTCACCCCTCAACTTT. Its protein product is CASSPGTGANSPLNF.

The rearrangement links TRBV29-1 to TRBJ2-7; 11 nucleotides align to TRBD2. Unmatched junction bases numbered 15, after V lost 6 bases and J lost 8 bases. The CDR3 is made up of 15 amino acids. Germline-derived CDR1 and CDR2 are SQVTM and ANQGSEA. The CDR3, as DNA: TGCAGCGTCGAACACACTAGCGGGGGACCCCACAAGCAGTACTTC. Protein: CSVEHTSGGPHKQYF.

As to this clonotype: This may be a read error: a much more frequent sequence differs by one nucleotide. The V and J genes are TRBV11-2 and TRBJ1-4; weak D call: TRBD1 (6 bases). The CDR3 totals 15 residues. The germline gives CDR1 SGHAT, CDR2 FQNNGV. This chain's CDR3 is CASNLRGAANEKLFF. CDR3 sequence (DNA): TGTGCCAGCAACTTACGGGGGGCGGCTAATGAAAAACTGTTTTTT.

In the case of this clonotype: The missing conserved phenylalanine or tryptophan at the end of this CDR3 makes a read error likely. The rearrangement joins TRBV6-6 to TRBJ2-7; possible D gene TRBD1, 5 bases. In germline, CDR1 is MNHNY, CDR2 SVGAGI (reference sequence). The CDR3 extends over 14 amino acids. Trimming removed 10 bases at V and 1 base at J, with 17 bases between. In DNA form, the CDR3 reads TGTGCCATCTCAGACAGTAGGGGTTCCTACGAGCAGTACTTA. This translates into CAISDSRGSYEQYL.

To note about this clonotype: Since a much larger clone is just one base distant, this may be a read error. This sequence joins TRBV11-2 and TRBJ2-3; 9 nucleotides align to TRBD1. Germline lookup yields CDR1 SGHAT and CDR2 FQNNGV. The length of the CDR3 is 16 residues. V trimming: 0 bases; J trimming: 7 bases; junction bases outside the gene matches: 8. The DNA of the CDR3 is TGTGCCAGCAGCTTAGACCTGGACAGGGGATGGAATACGCAGTATTTT. Translated, it gives CASSLDLDRGWNTQYF.

The rearrangement links TRBV12-3 or TRBV12-4 to TRBJ1-1, with TRBD1 matching 7 bases. V trimming: 4 bases; J trimming: 6 bases; junction bases outside the gene matches: 2. The CDR3 runs to 12 residues. CDR3 sequence reads: CASSWDSAEAFF. CDR3 nucleotide sequence: TGTGCCAGCAGTTGGGACAGTGCTGAAGCTTTCTTT.

This clonotype was detected a few times. The chain links TRBV6-5 to TRBJ1-5, with 8 bases that match TRBD1. With V trimmed by 5 bases and J by 6 bases, 9 bases remained unmatched. CDR1 and CDR2 from the germline V gene are MNHEY and SVGAGI. The CDR3 runs 15 residues. The CDR3 loop reads CASSSGTGGAQPQHF. The CDR3, as DNA: TGTGCCAGCAGTAGCGGGACAGGCGGGGCTCAGCCCCAGCATTTT.

About this clonotype itself: A much bigger clone sits one base away, suggesting this may be a read error. The chain carries TRBV11-2 and TRBJ2-1; TRBD2 is a possible D gene (6 bases). Deletions cut 0 bases from V and 10 bases from J, with 10 bases between. CDR3 length: 13 residues. The V gene's germline CDR1 is SGHAT and CDR2 FQNNGV. CDR3 bases: TGTGCCAGCAGCTTAGATCGGGGACTGGAGCAGTTCTTC. Translating gives CASSLDRGLEQFF.

This clonotype was observed a handful of times. The rearrangement joins TRBV7-3 to TRBJ2-3; D gene ambiguous. This CDR3 spans 12 amino acids. The ends were cut back, 0 bases at V and 6 bases at J, with 4 bases in the middle. In germline, CDR1 is SGHTA, CDR2 FQGTGA. CDR3 in DNA: TGTGCCAGCAGCTTAACGGGGGATACGCAGTATTTT. Translated, it gives CASSLTGDTQYF. Filled out from reference TRBV7-3 and TRBJ2-3, the complete variable domain reads GAGVSQTPSNKVTEKGKYVELRCDPISGHTALYWYRQSLGQGPEFLIYFQGTGAADDSGLPNDRFFAVRPEGSVSTLKIQRTERGDSAVYLCASSLTGDTQYFGPGTRLTVL.

With respect to this clonotype: Without the conserved terminal phenylalanine or tryptophan, this CDR3 likely stems from a read error. This chain links TRBV25-1 with TRBJ1-1; D uncertain. CDR1 is MGHDK and CDR2 is SYGVNS in the germline V gene. This CDR3 contains 11 residues. V gave up 0 bases and J gave up 6 bases, with 2 bases separating them. For the CDR3, the DNA is TGTGCCAGCAGTGAATATGCTGAAGCTTTCATT. Protein product: CASSEYAEAFI.

This clonotype was counted between two and nine times. A much larger clone sits a single nucleotide away, making a read error possible. J is TRBJ2-1 and V is TRBV11-2; 8 bases are a match to TRBD1. CDR3 length: 13 residues. Germline CDR1 SGHAT, CDR2 FQNNGV. The CDR3 reads CVSSLGQGGEQFF. The CDR3 DNA follows: TGTGTCAGCAGCTTAGGACAGGGCGGTGAGCAGTTCTTC.

Note on this clonotype: A much larger clonotype is one base distant, so this may be a read error. V gene TRBV29-1 combines with J gene TRBJ2-3, with unresolved D. CDR3 length: 11 residues. The germline V gene encodes CDR1 SQVTM and CDR2 ANQGSEA. Trimming stripped 2 bases from V and 7 bases from J, with 7 bases between. The CDR3 reads CSVERSNTQYF. In DNA form, the CDR3 reads TGCAGCGTTGAAAGATCCAATACGCAGTATTTT.

Concerning this clonotype: This CDR3 fails to terminate in the conserved phenylalanine or tryptophan, so it likely reflects a read error. The chain uses TRBV4-1 and TRBJ1-1; 7 nucleotides align to TRBD1. Germline-derived CDR1 and CDR2 are MGHRA and YSYEKL. J was trimmed by 1 base and V by 6 bases; bases with no gene match: 8. The CDR3 is 15 amino acids. The CDR3 spells CASRIRGQSNTEAFL. Written as DNA, the CDR3 is TGCGCCAGCAGGATTCGGGGACAGTCGAACACTGAAGCTTTCTTA.

The chain recombines TRBV29-1 with TRBJ2-1; 10 bases are a match to TRBD2. With 7 bases clipped from V and 6 bases from J, the junction kept 12 bases outside the gene matches. The germline CDR1 and CDR2 sequences are SQVTM and ANQGSEA. This CDR3 is 15 amino acids long. The CDR3 region is CSAAPTGTSVNEQFF. As DNA, the CDR3 is TGCAGCGCCGCCCCGACCGGGACTAGCGTCAATGAGCAGTTCTTC.

There are a few counts of this clonotype. This chain links TRBV28 with TRBJ2-5; no definite D call. The germline gives CDR1 MDHEN, CDR2 SYDVKM. CDR3 length: 15 residues. Trimming pared 5 bases from V and 1 base from J, leaving 14 bases between. CDR3 sequence reads: CASSILRPLQETQYF. The CDR3 nucleotides are TGTGCCAGCAGTATACTCCGGCCCCTCCAAGAGACCCAGTACTTC.

The chain carries TRBV28 and TRBJ1-2; 11 bases match TRBD1. Trimming took 7 bases from V and 4 from J; bases not matched to a gene: 23. This CDR3 has 20 amino acids. Per germline, CDR1 MDHEN and CDR2 SYDVKM. CDR3 sequence (DNA): TGTGCCAGCACATCGACCGGGACAGGGGGAACCCCCGACCCCCTCTATGGCTACACCTTC. Translated: CASTSTGTGGTPDPLYGYTF.

The J gene is TRBJ2-3, the V gene TRBV29-1; the match to TRBD2 covers 15 bases. The CDR3 covers 14 residues. The J segment lost 4 bases and the V segment lost 5 bases, leaving 1 base of the junction unmatched. The germline V gene has CDR1 SQVTM and CDR2 ANQGSEA. CDR3 region: CSVRTSGRADTQYF. The DNA of the CDR3 is TGCAGCGTTAGGACTAGCGGGAGGGCAGATACGCAGTATTTT.

Comment on this clonotype: Being one base from a much bigger clone, this may be a read error. The gene calls are TRBV6-1 and TRBJ2-4, with D possibly being TRBD1 (6 bases). Germline V CDR1 and CDR2: MNHNS, SASEGT. The CDR3 has 18 residues. The germline V and J ends were trimmed by 6 bases and 0 bases, with 21 bases remaining between them. The CDR3 DNA reads as TGTGCCAGCAGGCCGACAGGCGGAACTGTTCGAGCCAAAAACATTCAGTACTTC. This codes for CASRPTGGTVRAKNIQYF.

The rearrangement joins TRBV5-1 to TRBJ2-3; TRBD1 matches 12 bases. This CDR3 has 16 amino acids. Germline CDR1 and CDR2: SGHRS and YFSETQ. V shed 4 bases and J 4 bases; nucleotides not matched to a gene: 7. CDR3 sequence reads: CASSDQGTGGADTQYF. CDR3 bases: TGCGCCAGCAGCGATCAAGGGACAGGGGGCGCAGATACGCAGTATTTT.

The chain uses TRBV6-1 and TRBJ2-1; no definite D call. This CDR3 is built from 11 residues. V gave up 2 bases and J gave up 7 bases, with 3 bases separating them. Germline V gene data show CDR1 as MNHNS and CDR2 as SASEGT. The CDR3 DNA follows: TGTGCCAGCAGTGAACAGAATGAGCAGTTCTTC. Protein sequence: CASSEQNEQFF.

As for this clonotype: Germline is not matched at one junction end, which may reflect a read error. The chain links TRBV11-2 to TRBJ2-7, with 8 bases matching TRBD1. CDR1 is SGHAT and CDR2 is FQNNGV in the germline V gene. The CDR3 contains 15 residues. The CDR3: CVSSSGQGQTYEQHF. The CDR3 nucleotides are TGTGTCAGCAGCTCAGGACAGGGACAAACCTACGAGCAGCACTTC.

In regard to this clonotype: It may be a read error: a sequence one base away is much more abundant. The chain joins TRBV29-1 to TRBJ1-2; D is ambiguous. The CDR3 runs 12 residues. Trimming took 7 bases from V and 6 from J, leaving 15 bases between them. Germline V gene lookup returns CDR1 SQVTM and CDR2 ANQGSEA. Here the CDR3 reads CSAVHGIDGYTF. CDR3 nucleotide sequence: TGCAGCGCTGTTCATGGGATCGATGGCTACACCTTC.